This T cell receptor beta chain was sequenced during a study of cytomegalovirus exposure and HLA in healthy donors. Both 60 Vbeta primers and 13 Jbeta primers went into the PCR. Repertoires were generated with immunoSEQ multiplex PCR, while TCRdb's copy carries only in-frame clones and drops some. The table includes over 150,000 clones, 80% detected once. Overall study findings and caveats: Some highly shared sequence variants likely arose as a pipeline artifact. Among the most significant clusters, several appeared linked to common viral pathogens in a later analysis. Accurate prediction of HLA-A and HLA-B alleles (for most subjects) was reportedly achieved from TCR beta sequences. Earlier analysis looked at TCR beta V segments, and most were productive about 87% or about 30% of the time.

From germline, CDR1 is MGHRA and CDR2 YSYEKL. Trimming stripped 3 bases from V and 1 base from J, with 12 bases between. This CDR3 spans 16 amino acids. Remarks on this clone: What it binds is not known.

The chain has TRBV4-1 and TRBJ2-2, with a tentative D call TRBD2 (5 bases). This clonotype was sampled from a man in his thirties or forties in good health and CMV-seropositive. Material for sequencing was PBMCs. The CDR3 nucleotides are TGCGCCAGCAGCCAGGGCCCTGGAGGGAACACCGGGGAGCTGTTTTTT. Its translation: CASSQGPGGNTGELFF.